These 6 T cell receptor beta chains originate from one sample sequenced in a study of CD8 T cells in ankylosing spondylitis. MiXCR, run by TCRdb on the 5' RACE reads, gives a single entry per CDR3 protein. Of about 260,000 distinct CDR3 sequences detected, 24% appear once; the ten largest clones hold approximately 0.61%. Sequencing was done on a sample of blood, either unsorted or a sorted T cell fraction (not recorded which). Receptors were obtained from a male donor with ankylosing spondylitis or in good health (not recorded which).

The CDR3 sequence: CASSGPVGEQYF. The CDR3 nucleotides are TGTGCCAGCAGCGGCCCGGTCGGCGAGCAGTACTTC. The V and J genes are TRBV27 and TRBJ2-7, with unresolved D. V gave up 6 bases and J gave up 6 bases, with 12 bases separating them. Germline values: CDR1 MNHEY, CDR2 SMNVEV (reference sequence). The CDR3 is 12 amino acids.

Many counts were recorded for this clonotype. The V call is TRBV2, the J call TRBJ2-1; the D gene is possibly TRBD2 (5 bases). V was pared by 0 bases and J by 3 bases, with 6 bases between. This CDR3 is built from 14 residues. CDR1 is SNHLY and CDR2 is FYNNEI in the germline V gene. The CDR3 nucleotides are TGTGCCAGCAGTGAAGCGGAGGTCTACAATGAGCAGTTCTTC. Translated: CASSEAEVYNEQFF.

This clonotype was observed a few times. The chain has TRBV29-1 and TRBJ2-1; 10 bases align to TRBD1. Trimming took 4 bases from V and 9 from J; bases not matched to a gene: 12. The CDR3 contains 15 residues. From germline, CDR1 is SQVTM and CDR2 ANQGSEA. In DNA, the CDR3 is TGCAGCGTTGTTTGGGGGACAGGGGAGTTCGGTGAGCAGTTCTTC. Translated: CSVVWGTGEFGEQFF.

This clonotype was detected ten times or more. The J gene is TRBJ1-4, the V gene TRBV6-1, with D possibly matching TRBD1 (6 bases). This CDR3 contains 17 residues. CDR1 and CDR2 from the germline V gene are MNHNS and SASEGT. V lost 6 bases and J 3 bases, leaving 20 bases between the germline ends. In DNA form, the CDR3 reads TGTGCCAGCAGCCCCCTGGGGGCCTTAGGGGCTAATGAAAAACTGTTTTTT. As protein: CASSPLGALGANEKLFF.

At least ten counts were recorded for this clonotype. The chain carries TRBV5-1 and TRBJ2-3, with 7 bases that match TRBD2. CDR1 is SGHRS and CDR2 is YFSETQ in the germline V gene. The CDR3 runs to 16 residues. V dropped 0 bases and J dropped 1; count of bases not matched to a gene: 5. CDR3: CASSLATLAGTDTQYF. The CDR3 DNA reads TGCGCCAGCAGCTTGGCTACTCTAGCGGGCACAGATACGCAGTATTTT.

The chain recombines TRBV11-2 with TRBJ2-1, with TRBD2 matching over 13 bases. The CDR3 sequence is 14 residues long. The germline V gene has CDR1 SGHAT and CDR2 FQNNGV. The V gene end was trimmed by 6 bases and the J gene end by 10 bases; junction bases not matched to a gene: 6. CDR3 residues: CASRILAGGLEQFF. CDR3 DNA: TGTGCCAGCAGAATACTAGCGGGGGGGTTAGAGCAGTTCTTC.